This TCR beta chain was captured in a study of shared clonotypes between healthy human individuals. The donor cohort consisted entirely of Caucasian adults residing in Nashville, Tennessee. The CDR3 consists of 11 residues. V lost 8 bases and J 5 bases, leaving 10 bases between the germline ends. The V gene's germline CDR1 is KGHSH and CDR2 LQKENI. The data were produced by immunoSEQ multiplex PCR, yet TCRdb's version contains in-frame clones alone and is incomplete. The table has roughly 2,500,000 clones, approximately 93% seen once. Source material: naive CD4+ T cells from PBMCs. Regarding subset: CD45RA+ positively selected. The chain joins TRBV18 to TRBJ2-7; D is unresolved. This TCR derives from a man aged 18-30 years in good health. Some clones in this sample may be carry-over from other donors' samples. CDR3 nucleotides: TGTGCCAGCACCGTCGACAACGAGCAGTACTTC. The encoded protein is CASTVDNEQYF.